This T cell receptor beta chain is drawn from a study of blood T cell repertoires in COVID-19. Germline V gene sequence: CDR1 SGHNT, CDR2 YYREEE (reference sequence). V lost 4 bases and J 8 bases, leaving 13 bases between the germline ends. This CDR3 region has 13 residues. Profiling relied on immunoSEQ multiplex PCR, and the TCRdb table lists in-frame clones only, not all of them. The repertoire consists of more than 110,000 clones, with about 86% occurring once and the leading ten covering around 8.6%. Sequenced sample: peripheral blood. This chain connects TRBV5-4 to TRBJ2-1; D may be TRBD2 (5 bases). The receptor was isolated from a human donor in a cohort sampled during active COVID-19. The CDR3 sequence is CASSPGWVDEQFF. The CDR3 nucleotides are TGTGCCAGCAGCCCGGGGTGGGTAGATGAGCAGTTCTTC.